A selection of T cell receptor beta chains follows, all from one sample in a study of blood T cell repertoires in COVID-19. Assay: immunoSEQ multiplex PCR; the TCRdb copy retains only in-frame clones and omits some. The table has around 200,000 clones, 80% to 90% seen once. Material: peripheral blood. Receptors originate from a young man with active or convalescent COVID-19. Both conserved end residues are part of each CDR3. D genes are given only for firm matches. Expanded clones are given a class, and other clones once, few, many or no size at all.

>.|.|TRBV25-1|14|TRBJ1-2
CASSESGGARGYTF
TGTGCCAGCAGTGAATCCGGGGGAGCGCGAGGCTACACCTTC
>.|.|TRBV28|14|TRBJ1-4
CASTSPGTLEKLFF
TGTGCCAGCACGTCCCCCGGGACACTAGAAAAACTGTTTTTT
>TRBD1|.|TRBV2|21|TRBJ1-6
CASSPIRRGQGSSSYNSPLHF
TGTGCCAGCAGCCCAATTAGGCGGGGACAGGGGAGCAGCTCCTATAATTCACCCCTCCACTTT
>TRBD1|few|TRBV30|13|TRBJ1-1
CAWRTGGYTEAFF
TGTGCCTGGAGGACAGGGGGCTACACTGAAGCTTTCTTT
>.|.|TRBV3-1/TRBV3-2|14|TRBJ2-3
CASRSGGFTDTQYF
TGTGCCAGCAGAAGCGGTGGGTTCACAGATACGCAGTATTTT
>TRBD2|.|TRBV19|15|TRBJ2-3
CASSNSGRGTDTQYF
TGTGCCAGTAGCAATAGCGGGAGGGGCACAGATACGCAGTATTTT
>.|few|TRBV21-1|15|TRBJ1-4
CATTEGPRHNEKLFF
TGTGCCACCACCGAGGGTCCCCGCCACAATGAAAAACTGTTTTTT
>.|.|TRBV11-2|14|TRBJ1-5
CASSAGAGYQPQHF
TGTGCCAGCAGCGCCGGTGCAGGGTATCAGCCCCAGCATTTT
>.|.|TRBV6-5|13|TRBJ2-5
CASSPQGPETQYF
TGTGCCAGCAGTCCTCAGGGTCCCGAGACCCAGTACTTC
>.|.|TRBV29-1|12|TRBJ2-5
CSVEEIVETQYF
TGCAGCGTTGAAGAAATCGTGGAGACCCAGTACTTC
>.|.|TRBV3-1/TRBV3-2|15|TRBJ1-5
CASSHGDNGNQPQHF
TGTGCCAGCAGCCACGGAGATAATGGCAATCAGCCCCAGCATTTT
>.|.|TRBV2|16|TRBJ1-5
CASSPLPSESNQPQHF
TGTGCCAGCAGTCCCCTTCCGTCTGAGAGCAATCAGCCCCAGCATTTT
>TRBD1|.|TRBV27|14|TRBJ1-2
CASSLMDRVGGYTF
TGTGCCAGCAGTTTAATGGACAGGGTGGGAGGCTACACCTTC
>.|.|TRBV19|15|TRBJ1-5
CASSPPLIRNQPQHF
TGTGCCAGTAGTCCCCCCCTTATTCGCAATCAGCCCCAGCATTTT
>.|.|TRBV19|14|TRBJ1-3
CASEQGLSGNTIYF
TGTGCCAGCGAACAGGGCTTATCCGGGAACACCATATATTTT
>.|.|TRBV20-1|10|TRBJ1-3
CESGYDTIYF
TGCGAGTCCGGGTACGACACCATATATTTT
>TRBD1|.|TRBV6-2/TRBV6-3|14|TRBJ1-1
CASSYGTGVTEAFF
TGTGCCAGCAGTTACGGGACAGGGGTAACTGAAGCTTTCTTT
>.|.|TRBV11-2|14|TRBJ1-6
CASSLVTTNSPLHF
TGTGCCAGCAGCTTAGTCACCACAAATTCACCCCTCCACTTT
>.|.|TRBV5-5|16|TRBJ1-2
CASSSEGSDANYGYTF
TGTGCCAGCAGTTCCGAGGGTTCCGACGCTAACTATGGCTACACCTTC
>TRBD1|.|TRBV6-1|15|TRBJ2-1
CASSERQGSAHLQFF
TGTGCCAGCAGTGAACGACAGGGTAGTGCCCACCTACAGTTCTTC
>.|.|TRBV27|16|TRBJ1-1
CASSNPGGALNTEAFF
TGTGCCAGCAGTAACCCCGGGGGGGCGTTGAACACTGAAGCTTTCTTT
>.|.|TRBV27|15|TRBJ1-3
CASSPQEGRGNTIYF
TGTGCCAGCAGCCCACAGGAGGGGAGAGGAAACACCATATATTTT
>TRBD2|few|TRBV5-5|17|TRBJ2-5
CASSLLAGGARQETQYF
TGTGCCAGCAGCTTATTAGCGGGAGGGGCCCGGCAAGAGACCCAGTACTTC
>TRBD1|.|TRBV25-1|14|TRBJ1-2
CASSSRGLMYGYTF
TGTGCCAGCAGTTCCAGGGGGCTAATGTATGGCTACACCTTC
>TRBD1|.|TRBV11-2|17|TRBJ2-3
CASSSGTAAVSTDTQYF
TGTGCCAGCAGCTCTGGGACAGCGGCTGTTAGCACAGATACGCAGTATTTT
>.|.|TRBV10-1|15|TRBJ2-5
CASSDQGQSQETQYF
TGCGCCAGCAGTGACCAGGGGCAGAGCCAAGAGACCCAGTACTTC
>TRBD1|.|TRBV10-3|14|TRBJ2-3
CAISGQGAGDTQYF
TGTGCCATCAGTGGACAGGGGGCAGGGGATACGCAGTATTTT
>TRBD1|.|TRBV2|14|TRBJ2-5
CASSEWAGGETQYF
TGTGCCAGCAGTGAATGGGCAGGGGGAGAGACCCAGTACTTC
>.|many|TRBV29-1|15|TRBJ2-6
CSVDARGAGANVLTF
TGCAGCGTTGATGCACGGGGGGCAGGGGCCAACGTCCTGACTTTC
>.|.|TRBV6-5|15|TRBJ1-1
CASSYGGGGRTEAFF
TGTGCCAGCAGTTACGGCGGGGGGGGTCGCACTGAAGCTTTCTTT
>TRBD1|.|TRBV20-1|14|TRBJ1-5
CSASGTGGNPPQHF
TGCAGTGCTAGTGGGACAGGCGGCAATCCGCCCCAGCATTTT
>TRBD1|.|TRBV6-6|14|TRBJ2-1
CASRPPGQGNEQFF
TGTGCCAGCAGGCCCCCGGGACAGGGGAATGAGCAGTTCTTC
>TRBD1|once|TRBV7-9|16|TRBJ1-4
CASSFSVGQGDEKLFF
TGTGCCAGCAGCTTTTCGGTGGGACAGGGGGATGAAAAACTGTTTTTT
>.|.|TRBV24-1|14|TRBJ2-7
CATSDPDRHYEQYF
TGTGCCACCAGTGACCCTGACAGGCACTACGAGCAGTACTTC
>.|.|TRBV10-1|15|TRBJ2-7
CASSPGQGRFYEQYF
TGCGCCAGCAGTCCGGGGCAGGGGAGATTCTACGAGCAGTACTTC
>TRBD1|.|TRBV9|15|TRBJ1-1
CASSPWTGQVTEAFF
TGTGCCAGCAGCCCCTGGACAGGGCAGGTCACTGAAGCTTTCTTT
>.|.|TRBV4-1|16|TRBJ1-1
CASSQEGMGANTEAFF
TGCGCCAGCAGCCAAGAGGGTATGGGGGCGAACACTGAAGCTTTCTTT
>.|.|TRBV6-1|14|TRBJ1-4
CASSEGRSNEKLFF
TGTGCCAGCAGTGAAGGCAGATCCAATGAAAAACTGTTTTTT
>.|.|TRBV7-2|15|TRBJ2-7
CASSTRPALLYEQYF
TGTGCCAGCAGCACCCGTCCTGCACTTCTCTACGAGCAGTACTTC
>.|.|TRBV10-3|13|TRBJ2-3
CAIMAGTTDTQYF
TGTGCCATCATGGCGGGAACCACAGATACGCAGTATTTT
>TRBD1|.|TRBV13|14|TRBJ2-3
CASSLAQGVGTQYF
TGTGCCAGCAGCTTAGCGCAGGGGGTGGGTACGCAGTATTTT
>.|once|TRBV30|12|TRBJ1-2
CAWSLEGDGYTF
TGTGCCTGGTCTTTAGAAGGGGATGGCTACACCTTC
>.|few|TRBV28|16|TRBJ1-3
CASRDFPPERGNTIYF
TGTGCCAGCAGAGATTTTCCACCGGAGAGAGGAAACACCATATATTTT
>.|few|TRBV6-5|15|TRBJ1-1
CASSYSERMNTEAFF
TGTGCCAGCAGTTACTCGGAGAGAATGAACACTGAAGCTTTCTTT
>.|.|TRBV11-2|12|TRBJ2-7
CASSGSDTEQYF
TGTGCCAGCAGCGGATCGGACACCGAGCAGTACTTC
>.|.|TRBV6-2/TRBV6-3|14|TRBJ1-5
CASSAGEGNQPQHF
TGTGCCAGCAGCGCCGGGGAGGGGAATCAGCCCCAGCATTTT
>.|.|TRBV9|15|TRBJ2-1
CASSVESWGPNEQFF
TGTGCCAGCAGCGTAGAGTCTTGGGGGCCCAATGAGCAGTTCTTC
>.|.|TRBV27|13|TRBJ1-1
CASRGGMDTEAFF
TGTGCCTCAAGGGGGGGGATGGACACTGAAGCTTTCTTT
>TRBD1|.|TRBV10-3|14|TRBJ1-2
CAIARKEGAPGYTF
TGTGCCATCGCTAGAAAGGAGGGGGCGCCTGGCTACACCTTC
>.|.|TRBV9|11|TRBJ1-2
CASTSEYGYTF
TGTGCCAGCACCTCTGAGTATGGCTACACCTTC
>TRBD1|.|TRBV7-7|15|TRBJ2-7
CASSSGTGDSYEQYF
TGTGCTAGCAGCTCGGGGACAGGTGACTCCTACGAGCAGTACTTC